This is a list of T cell receptor beta chains from one sample in a study of blood T cell repertoires in COVID-19. Assay used: immunoSEQ multiplex PCR; TCRdb lists only in-frame clones, some missing. The sample contains approximately 250,000 clones, more than 80% of which appear only once. Sequences were obtained from peripheral blood. Receptors originate from a man aged 25-40 years who had recovered from COVID-19. Each CDR3 is given with its conserved first and last residue. A D gene is named only where the DNA matches it firmly. Size tells how often a clone was seen (once, few, many) or the class of an expanded clone, and some rows leave it out.

>TRBD1|TRBV2|TRBJ1-1|-
CASRWDRGRFSAFF
TGTGCCAGCAGGTGGGACAGGGGGCGTTTCAGTGCTTTCTTT
>-|TRBV10-2|TRBJ2-1|few
CASSLTSNNEQFF
TGCGCCAGCAGTTTAACTTCAAATAATGAGCAGTTCTTC
>-|TRBV5-1|TRBJ2-7|once
CASSPLPTYEQYF
TGCGCCAGCAGCCCACTTCCAACCTACGAGCAGTACTTC
>-|TRBV6-5|TRBJ1-3|-
CASGSGDRNTIYF
TGTGCCAGCGGGAGTGGTGATCGAAACACCATATATTTT
>-|TRBV3-1/TRBV3-2|TRBJ1-5|-
CASSQAGAVYQPQHF
TGTGCCAGCAGCCAAGCTGGGGCAGTATATCAGCCCCAGCATTTT
>TRBD1|TRBV11-2|TRBJ1-3|once
CASSFGQARGNTIYF
TGTGCCAGCAGCTTCGGACAGGCGAGAGGAAACACCATATATTTT
>TRBD2|TRBV10-3|TRBJ2-1|-
CAINSPGGGEQFF
TGTGCCATCAACTCTCCGGGGGGGGGTGAGCAGTTCTTC
>TRBD2|TRBV6-5|TRBJ2-1|few
CASSPGLAAYNEQFF
TGTGCCAGCAGTCCGGGACTAGCGGCCTACAATGAGCAGTTCTTC
>TRBD2|TRBV6-2/TRBV6-3|TRBJ2-7|-
CASSPRRGVSYEQYF
TGTGCCAGCAGTCCCAGGCGGGGGGTTTCCTACGAGCAGTACTTC
>TRBD1|TRBV5-1|TRBJ1-6|-
CASSLMWDRGLTSPLHF
TGCGCCAGCAGCTTGATGTGGGACAGGGGACTGACTTCACCCCTCCACTTT
>-|TRBV5-1|TRBJ1-3|-
CASSFDGSSGNTIYF
TGCGCCAGCAGCTTCGACGGGAGCTCTGGAAACACCATATATTTT
>TRBD1|TRBV2|TRBJ1-1|-
CASELYRGTEAFF
TGTGCCAGCGAGCTTTACAGGGGCACTGAAGCTTTCTTT
>-|TRBV7-2|TRBJ1-3|-
CASSLGGQGNTIYF
TGTGCCAGCAGCTTAGGGGGACAAGGAAACACCATATATTTT
>-|TRBV7-9|TRBJ1-4|-
CASSHRQSPEKLFF
TGTGCCAGCAGCCACCGACAGTCTCCTGAAAAACTGTTTTTT
>-|TRBV30|TRBJ1-5|-
CAWSDHLGGDQPQHF
TGTGCCTGGAGCGATCACCTGGGGGGGGATCAGCCCCAGCATTTT
>-|TRBV11-3|TRBJ2-3|-
CASSQGDRSTDTQYF
TGTGCCAGCAGCCAAGGAGACAGGAGCACAGATACGCAGTATTTT
>-|TRBV30|TRBJ1-1|-
CAWSPLRGERAGTEAFF
TGTGCCTGGAGCCCCCTCCGGGGTGAACGTGCGGGCACTGAAGCTTTCTTT
>-|TRBV5-1|TRBJ2-3|-
CASKFQADTQYF
TGCGCCAGCAAATTTCAGGCAGATACGCAGTATTTT
>TRBD1|TRBV3-1/TRBV3-2|TRBJ1-1|-
CASTTGAGRPEAFF
TGTGCCAGCACCACAGGGGCGGGGAGGCCTGAAGCTTTCTTT
>-|TRBV7-2|TRBJ1-1|-
CASSLVTGMNTEAFF
TGTGCCAGCAGCTTAGTTACGGGTATGAACACTGAAGCTTTCTTT
>TRBD1|TRBV7-6|TRBJ2-7|-
CASSPGQGRRGYEQYF
TGTGCCAGCAGCCCGGGACAGGGGAGGAGGGGCTACGAGCAGTACTTC
>TRBD1|TRBV4-1|TRBJ2-1|once
CASSQESGTGSFEQFF
TGCGCCAGCAGCCAAGAATCTGGGACAGGGAGTTTTGAGCAGTTCTTC
>-|TRBV19|TRBJ2-1|once
CASQQPRTGGKDEQFF
TGTGCCAGCCAACAGCCTCGGACAGGCGGGAAAGATGAGCAGTTCTTC
>TRBD1|TRBV29-1|TRBJ2-7|-
CSALAQGVKVSYEQYF
TGCAGCGCCCTTGCTCAGGGGGTAAAAGTATCCTACGAGCAGTACTTC
>-|TRBV4-1|TRBJ2-1|-
CASSQQGSSYNEQFF
TGCGCCAGCAGCCAACAGGGGAGCTCCTACAATGAGCAGTTCTTC
>-|TRBV5-1|TRBJ2-7|few
CASSASDRMVGRYEQYF
TGCGCCAGCAGCGCCTCAGACAGGATGGTCGGAAGGTACGAGCAGTACTTC
>-|TRBV7-9|TRBJ1-4|-
CASSPRSNEKLFF
TGTGCCAGCAGCCCCCGTTCCAATGAAAAACTGTTTTTT
>TRBD1|TRBV7-2|TRBJ2-3|few
CASSLGRTGASTDTQYF
TGTGCCAGCAGCTTAGGCCGGACAGGCGCTAGCACAGATACGCAGTATTTT
>-|TRBV6-2/TRBV6-3|TRBJ2-2|few
CASSSPRVGGELFF
TGTGCCAGCAGTTCGCCGCGGGTGGGCGGGGAGCTGTTTTTT
>TRBD2|TRBV6-5|TRBJ2-7|-
CASSYSLGGSVYEQYF
TGTGCCAGCAGTTACTCCCTGGGAGGGAGTGTGTACGAGCAGTACTTC
>TRBD1|TRBV7-6|TRBJ1-5|-
CASSSRTGGLEPQHF
TGTGCCAGCAGCTCTAGGACAGGGGGCTTGGAGCCCCAGCATTTT
>-|TRBV27|TRBJ2-4|-
CASSPLSEKNIQYF
TGTGCCAGCAGTCCGTTGTCAGAAAAAAACATTCAGTACTTC
>-|TRBV10-3|TRBJ1-5|-
CATRVGGNQPQHF
TGTGCCACTCGGGTCGGGGGGAATCAGCCCCAGCATTTT
>TRBD2|TRBV6-5|TRBJ2-3|-
CAGGVQSPDTQYF
TGTGCCGGGGGGGTTCAGTCCCCAGATACGCAGTATTTT
>TRBD1|TRBV5-8|TRBJ1-1|-
CASSLSLTGGVGTEAFF
TGTGCCAGCAGCTTAAGCTTAACAGGGGGCGTGGGGACTGAAGCTTTCTTT
>-|TRBV5-6|TRBJ2-1|-
CASSYTPYNEQFF
TGTGCCAGCAGTTATACTCCGTACAATGAGCAGTTCTTC
>-|TRBV19|TRBJ2-2|-
CASSATGELFF
TGTGCCAGTAGTGCGACCGGGGAGCTGTTTTTT
>-|TRBV27|TRBJ1-4|-
CASSPVELEKLFF
TGTGCCAGCAGTCCGGTTGAGCTAGAAAAACTGTTTTTT
>TRBD1|TRBV7-9|TRBJ1-1|once
CASSLRQGDTEAFF
TGTGCCAGCAGCTTAAGACAGGGGGACACTGAAGCTTTCTTT
>-|TRBV7-8|TRBJ2-5|-
CASYSTETQYF
TGTGCCAGTTATAGTACAGAGACCCAGTACTTC
>-|TRBV2|TRBJ1-6|-
CASSDGGHQSPLHF
TGTGCCAGCAGTGATGGCGGTCATCAATCACCCCTCCACTTT